This T cell receptor (beta chain) was identified in a study of CD8+ T cells in alopecia areata. Germline V gene data show CDR1 as MNHEY and CDR2 as SMNVEV (reference sequence). The CDR3 covers 13 residues. Trimming left V 6 bases short and J 4 bases short, with 12 bases between. Treatment defined: oral pan-JAK inhibitor, 5-10 mg twice daily. Lesional scalp punch biopsies and peripheral blood were collected from alopecia areata patients. TCR sequencing used cDNA made by reverse transcription of extracted RNA. The method was immunoSEQ multiplex PCR; TCRdb's version includes in-frame clones alone and lacks a portion of them. The sample shows some 180,000 clones, 40% to 55% of them seen only once. Findings and limits, study-wide: One nonresponder makes the tie between baseline CD8+ expansion and response uncertain.

Comment on this clone: Its target is not known.

V gene TRBV27 combines with J gene TRBJ1-1; D gene ambiguous. This TCR was sampled from a human donor with alopecia areata. The material was CD8+ T cells sorted from blood, obtained around week 54, from a patient treated with tofacitinib. This CDR3 is CASSNGRRTEAFF. The CDR3 DNA reads as TGTGCCAGCAGCAACGGACGGCGCACTGAAGCTTTCTTT.